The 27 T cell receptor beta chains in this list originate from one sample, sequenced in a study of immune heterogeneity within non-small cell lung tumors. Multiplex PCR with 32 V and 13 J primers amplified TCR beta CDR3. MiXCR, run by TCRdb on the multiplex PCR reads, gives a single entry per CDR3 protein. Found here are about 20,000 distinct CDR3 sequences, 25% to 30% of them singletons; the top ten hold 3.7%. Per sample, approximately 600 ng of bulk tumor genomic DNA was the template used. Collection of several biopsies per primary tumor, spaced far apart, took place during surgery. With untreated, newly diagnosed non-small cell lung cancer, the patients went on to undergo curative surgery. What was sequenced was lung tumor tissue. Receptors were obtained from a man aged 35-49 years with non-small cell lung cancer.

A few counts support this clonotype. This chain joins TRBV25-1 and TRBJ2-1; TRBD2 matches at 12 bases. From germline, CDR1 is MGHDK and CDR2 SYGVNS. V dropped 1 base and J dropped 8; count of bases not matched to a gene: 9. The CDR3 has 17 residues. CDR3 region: CASSEFRTSGIGDEQFF. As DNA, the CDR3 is TGTGCCAGCAGTGAATTCAGGACTAGCGGGATCGGCGATGAGCAGTTCTTC. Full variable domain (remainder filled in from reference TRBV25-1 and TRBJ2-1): EADIYQTPRYLVIGTGKKITLECSQTMGHDKMYWYQQDPGMELHLIHYSYGVNSTEKGDLSSESTVSRIRTEHFPLTLESARPSHTSQYLCASSEFRTSGIGDEQFFGPGTRLTVL.

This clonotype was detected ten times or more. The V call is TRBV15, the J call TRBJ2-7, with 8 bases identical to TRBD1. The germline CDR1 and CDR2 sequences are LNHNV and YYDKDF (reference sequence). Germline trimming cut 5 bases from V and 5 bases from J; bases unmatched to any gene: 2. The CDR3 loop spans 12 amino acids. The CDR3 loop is CATSGQGDEQYF. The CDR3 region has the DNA TGTGCCACCAGCGGACAGGGCGACGAGCAGTACTTC.

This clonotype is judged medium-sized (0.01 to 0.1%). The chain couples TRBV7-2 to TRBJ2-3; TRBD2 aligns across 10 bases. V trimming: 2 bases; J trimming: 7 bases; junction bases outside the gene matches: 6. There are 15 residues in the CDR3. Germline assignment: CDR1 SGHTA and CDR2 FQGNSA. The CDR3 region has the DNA TGTGCCAGCAGCTTAATAGGGACTAGCGTATATACGCAGTATTTT. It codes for CASSLIGTSVYTQYF.

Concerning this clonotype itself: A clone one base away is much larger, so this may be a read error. CDR3 sequence (DNA): TGTGCCAGCAGCAACACTAAACCTTCCGGGTTCTTTCGTGGGGGTAATGAGCAGTTCTTC. This sequence encodes CASSNTKPSGFFRGGNEQFF. V and J are TRBV6-2 or TRBV6-3 and TRBJ2-1; the D gene could be TRBD1 or TRBD2 (5 bases each). The V end was cut by 6 bases, the J end by 7 bases, with 34 bases between. Germline V gene lookup returns CDR1 MNHEY and CDR2 SVGEGT. The CDR3 runs to 20 residues.

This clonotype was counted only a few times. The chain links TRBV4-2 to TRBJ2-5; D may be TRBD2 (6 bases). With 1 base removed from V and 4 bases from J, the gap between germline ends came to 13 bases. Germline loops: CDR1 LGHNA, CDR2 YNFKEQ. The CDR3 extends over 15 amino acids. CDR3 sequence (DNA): TGTGCCAGCAGCCAAGCGACCGGGAGAGGAGAGACCCAGTACTTC. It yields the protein CASSQATGRGETQYF.

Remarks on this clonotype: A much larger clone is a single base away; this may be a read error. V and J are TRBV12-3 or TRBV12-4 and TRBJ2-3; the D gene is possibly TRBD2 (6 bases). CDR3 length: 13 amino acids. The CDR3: CASLPGDGDMQYF. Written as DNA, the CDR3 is TGTGCCAGCCTCCCGGGGGACGGGGATATGCAGTATTTT.

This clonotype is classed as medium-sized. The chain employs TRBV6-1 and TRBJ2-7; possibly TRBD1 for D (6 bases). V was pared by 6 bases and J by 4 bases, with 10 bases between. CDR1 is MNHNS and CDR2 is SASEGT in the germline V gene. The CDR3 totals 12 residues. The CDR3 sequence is CASRGQSYEQYF. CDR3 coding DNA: TGTGCCAGCAGAGGACAGTCTTACGAGCAGTACTTC.

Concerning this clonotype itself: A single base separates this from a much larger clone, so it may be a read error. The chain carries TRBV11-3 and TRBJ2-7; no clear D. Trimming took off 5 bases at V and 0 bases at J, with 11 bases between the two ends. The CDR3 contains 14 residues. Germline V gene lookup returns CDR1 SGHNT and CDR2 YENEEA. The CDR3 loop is CASSHTEFSYEQYF. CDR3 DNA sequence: TGTGCCAGCAGCCATACAGAATTCTCCTACGAGCAGTACTTC.

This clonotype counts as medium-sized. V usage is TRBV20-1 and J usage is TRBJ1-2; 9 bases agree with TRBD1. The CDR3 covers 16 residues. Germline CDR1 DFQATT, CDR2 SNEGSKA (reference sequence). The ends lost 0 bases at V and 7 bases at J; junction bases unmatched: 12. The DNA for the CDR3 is TGCAGTGCTAGAGACTCAAAACTCCGGGACAGGGCTGGCTACACCTTC. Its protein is CSARDSKLRDRAGYTF.

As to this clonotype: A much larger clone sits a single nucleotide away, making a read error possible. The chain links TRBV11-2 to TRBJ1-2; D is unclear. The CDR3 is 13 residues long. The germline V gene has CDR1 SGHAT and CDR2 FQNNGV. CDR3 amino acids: CASSLEPDYGYNF. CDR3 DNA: TGTGCCAGCAGCTTAGAGCCAGACTATGGCTACAACTTC.

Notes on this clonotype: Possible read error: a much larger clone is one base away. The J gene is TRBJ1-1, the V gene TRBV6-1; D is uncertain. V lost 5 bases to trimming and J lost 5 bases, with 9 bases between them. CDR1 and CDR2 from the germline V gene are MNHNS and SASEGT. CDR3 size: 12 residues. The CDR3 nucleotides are TGTGCCAGCAGTCTCGGGGTGACTGAAGCTTTCTTT. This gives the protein CASSLGVTEAFF.

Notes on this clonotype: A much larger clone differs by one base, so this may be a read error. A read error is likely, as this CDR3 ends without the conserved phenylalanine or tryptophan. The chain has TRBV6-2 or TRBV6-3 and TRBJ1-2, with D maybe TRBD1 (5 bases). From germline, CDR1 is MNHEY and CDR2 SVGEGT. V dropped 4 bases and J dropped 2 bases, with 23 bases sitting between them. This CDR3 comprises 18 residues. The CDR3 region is CASSSPRQTSPENYGYTI. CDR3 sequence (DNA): TGTGCCAGCAGTTCTCCCCGACAGACCTCCCCGGAAAACTATGGCTACACCATC.

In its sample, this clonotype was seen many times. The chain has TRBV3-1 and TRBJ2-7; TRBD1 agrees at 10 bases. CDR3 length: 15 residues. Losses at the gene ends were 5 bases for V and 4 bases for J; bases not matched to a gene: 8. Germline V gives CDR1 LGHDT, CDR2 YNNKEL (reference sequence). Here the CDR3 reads CASSSDRGANYEQYF. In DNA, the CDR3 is TGTGCCAGCAGCTCGGACAGGGGGGCAAATTACGAGCAGTACTTC.

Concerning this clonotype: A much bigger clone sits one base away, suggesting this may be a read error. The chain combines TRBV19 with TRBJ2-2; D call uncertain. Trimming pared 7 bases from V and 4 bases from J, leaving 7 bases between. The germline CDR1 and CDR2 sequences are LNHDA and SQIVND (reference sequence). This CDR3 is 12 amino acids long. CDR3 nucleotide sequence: TGTGCCAGTAATCGGTCCACCGGGGAGCTGTTTTTT. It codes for CASNRSTGELFF.

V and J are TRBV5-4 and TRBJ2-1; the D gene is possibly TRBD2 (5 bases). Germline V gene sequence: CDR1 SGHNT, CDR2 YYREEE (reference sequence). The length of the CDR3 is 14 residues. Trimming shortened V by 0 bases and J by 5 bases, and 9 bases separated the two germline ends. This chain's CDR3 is CASSLVGSDNEQFF. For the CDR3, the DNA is TGTGCCAGCAGCTTGGTGGGGAGTGACAATGAGCAGTTCTTC.

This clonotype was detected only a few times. The CDR3 reads CASSLGTSNYGYTF. The CDR3 DNA follows: TGTGCCAGCAGCTTAGGTACTTCTAACTATGGCTACACCTTC. The V call is TRBV5-4, the J call TRBJ1-2; no clear D gene. Germline loops: CDR1 SGHNT, CDR2 YYREEE (reference sequence). Trimming took 2 bases from V and 0 from J, leaving 8 bases between them. There are 14 residues in the CDR3. The complete variable domain, with remaining parts taken from reference TRBV5-4 and TRBJ1-2, reads ETGVTQSPTHLIKTRGQQVTLRCSSQSGHNTVSWYQQALGQGPQFIFQYYREEENGRGNFPPRFSGLQFPNYSSELNVNALELDDSALYLCASSLGTSNYGYTFGSGTRLTVV.

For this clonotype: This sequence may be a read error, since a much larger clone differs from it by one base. CDR3 nucleotide sequence: TGTGCCAGCAGCGATCACCCCGGGACGGCGTCTTGGGCCAACGTCCTGACTTTC. Translation: CASSDHPGTASWANVLTF. The chain is built from TRBV6-2 or TRBV6-3 and TRBJ2-6; D possibly uses TRBD1 or TRBD2 (5 bases each). The ends were cut back, 6 bases at V and 5 bases at J, with 23 bases in the middle. Germline CDR1 MNHEY, CDR2 SVGEGT. The CDR3 runs to 18 residues.

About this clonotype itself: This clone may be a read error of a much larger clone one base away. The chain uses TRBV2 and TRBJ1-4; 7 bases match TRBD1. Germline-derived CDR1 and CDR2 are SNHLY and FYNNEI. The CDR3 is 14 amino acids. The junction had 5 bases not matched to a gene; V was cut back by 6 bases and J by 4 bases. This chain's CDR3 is CASSPGQNNEKLFF. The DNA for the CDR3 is TGTGCCAGCAGCCCGGGACAGAATAATGAAAAACTGTTTTTT.

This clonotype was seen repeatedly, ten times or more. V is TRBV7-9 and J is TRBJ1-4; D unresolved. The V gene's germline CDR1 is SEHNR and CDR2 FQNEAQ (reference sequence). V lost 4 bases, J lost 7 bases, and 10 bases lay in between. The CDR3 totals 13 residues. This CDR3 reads CASSSGRVEKLFF. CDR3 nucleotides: TGTGCCAGCAGCTCCGGACGGGTTGAAAAACTGTTTTTT.

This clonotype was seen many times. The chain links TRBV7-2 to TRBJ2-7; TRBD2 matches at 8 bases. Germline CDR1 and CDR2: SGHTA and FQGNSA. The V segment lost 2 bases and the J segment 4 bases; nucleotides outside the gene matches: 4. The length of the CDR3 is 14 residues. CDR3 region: CASSLRREEYEQYF. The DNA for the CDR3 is TGTGCCAGCAGCTTACGGCGGGAGGAATACGAGCAGTACTTC.

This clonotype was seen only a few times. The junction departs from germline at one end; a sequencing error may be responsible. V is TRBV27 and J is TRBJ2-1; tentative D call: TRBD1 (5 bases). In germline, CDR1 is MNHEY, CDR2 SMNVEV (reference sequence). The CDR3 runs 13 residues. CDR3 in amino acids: CAGSLKRTHEQFF. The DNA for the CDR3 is TGTGCCGGCAGTTTAAAACGGACACATGAGCAGTTCTTC.

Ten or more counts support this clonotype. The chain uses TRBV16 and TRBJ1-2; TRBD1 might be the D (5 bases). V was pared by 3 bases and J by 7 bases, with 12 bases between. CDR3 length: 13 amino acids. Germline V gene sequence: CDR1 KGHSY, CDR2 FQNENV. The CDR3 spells CASSHTGWRGYTF. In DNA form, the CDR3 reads TGTGCCAGCAGCCATACAGGCTGGCGTGGCTACACCTTC. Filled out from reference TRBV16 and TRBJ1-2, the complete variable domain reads GEEVAQTPKHLVRGEGQKAKLYCAPIKGHSYVFWYQQVLKNEFKFLISFQNENVFDETGMPKERFSAKCLPNSPCSLEIQATKLEDSAVYFCASSHTGWRGYTFGSGTRLTVV.

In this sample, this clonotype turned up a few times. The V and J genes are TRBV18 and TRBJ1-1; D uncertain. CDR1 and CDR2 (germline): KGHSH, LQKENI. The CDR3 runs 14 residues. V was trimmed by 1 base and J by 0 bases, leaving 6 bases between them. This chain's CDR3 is CASSPLVMNTEAFF. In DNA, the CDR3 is TGTGCCAGCTCACCACTGGTCATGAACACTGAAGCTTTCTTT.

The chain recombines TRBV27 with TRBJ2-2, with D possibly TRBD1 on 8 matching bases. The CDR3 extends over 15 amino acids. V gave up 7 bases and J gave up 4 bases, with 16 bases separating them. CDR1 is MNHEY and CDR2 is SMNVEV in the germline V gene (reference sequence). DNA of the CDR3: TGTGCCAGCACCGGGGGGACAGGACGCACCGGGGAGCTGTTTTTT. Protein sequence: CASTGGTGRTGELFF.

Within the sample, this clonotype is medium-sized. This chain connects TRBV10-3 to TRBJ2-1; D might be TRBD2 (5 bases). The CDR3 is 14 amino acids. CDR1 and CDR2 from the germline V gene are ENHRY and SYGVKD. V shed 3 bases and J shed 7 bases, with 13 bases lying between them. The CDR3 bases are TGTGCCATCAGTGACCGGGATCGGGGAAATGAGCAGTTCTTC. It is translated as CAISDRDRGNEQFF.

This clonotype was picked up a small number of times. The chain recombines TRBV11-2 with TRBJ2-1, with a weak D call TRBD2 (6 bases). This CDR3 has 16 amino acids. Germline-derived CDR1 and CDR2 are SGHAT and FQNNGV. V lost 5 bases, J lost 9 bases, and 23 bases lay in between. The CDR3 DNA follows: TGTGCCAGCAGCCCAGCAGGGCGGGGAAATCCTGGTGAGCAGTTCTTC. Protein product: CASSPAGRGNPGEQFF.

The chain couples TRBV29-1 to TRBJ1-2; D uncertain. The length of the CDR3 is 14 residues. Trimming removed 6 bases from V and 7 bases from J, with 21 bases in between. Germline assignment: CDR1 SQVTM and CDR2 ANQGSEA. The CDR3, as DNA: TGCAGCGTCCCCAGAGAAAGGGAAGGGCGTGGCTACACCTTC. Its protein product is CSVPREREGRGYTF.